This TCR beta chain appears in the sequencing data of a study of CD4 T cells in relation to SARS-CoV-2 and coronaviruses. Only in-frame clones appear in the TCRdb table, and some are missing; sequencing was by immunoSEQ multiplex PCR. The table lists some 29,000 clones, over 60% of them singletons. Germline CDR1 is SGDLS and CDR2 is YYNGEE. CDR3 length: 14 residues. The V and J ends lost 4 bases and 8 bases respectively, with 13 bases between them. Before the COVID-19 pandemic, during about 2010-2018, CD4+ T cells were taken from unexposed donors. The cells were cultured for about ten days before CD4+ T cells were isolated. As cell numbers allowed, unexposed-donor CD4+ T cells faced SARS-CoV-2 S/N and four cold-coronavirus spikes. With respect to this clone: Its antigen is still unknown.

This chain joins TRBV9 and TRBJ1-6; TRBD1 is a possible D gene (5 bases). This receptor was taken from a human donor in good health. The sample consisted of CD4+ T cells from PBMCs, cultured in vitro. CDR3 sequence: CASSPRGGDSPLHF. The CDR3 DNA follows: TGTGCCAGCAGCCCTAGGGGTGGGGATTCACCCCTCCACTTT.